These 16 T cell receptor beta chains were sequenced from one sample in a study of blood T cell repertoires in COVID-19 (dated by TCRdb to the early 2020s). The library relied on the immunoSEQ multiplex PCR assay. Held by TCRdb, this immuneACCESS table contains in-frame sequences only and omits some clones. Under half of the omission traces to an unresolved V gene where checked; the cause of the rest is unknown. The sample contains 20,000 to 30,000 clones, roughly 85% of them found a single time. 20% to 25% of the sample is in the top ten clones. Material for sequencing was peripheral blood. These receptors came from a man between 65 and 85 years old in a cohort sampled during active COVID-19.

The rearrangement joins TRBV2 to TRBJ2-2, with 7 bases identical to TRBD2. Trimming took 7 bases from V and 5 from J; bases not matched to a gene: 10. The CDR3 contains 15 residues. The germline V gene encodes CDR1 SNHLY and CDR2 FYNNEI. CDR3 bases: TGTGCCAGCAAGGTAGCGGGTGGTGGGACCGGGGAGCTGTTTTTT. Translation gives CASKVAGGGTGELFF.

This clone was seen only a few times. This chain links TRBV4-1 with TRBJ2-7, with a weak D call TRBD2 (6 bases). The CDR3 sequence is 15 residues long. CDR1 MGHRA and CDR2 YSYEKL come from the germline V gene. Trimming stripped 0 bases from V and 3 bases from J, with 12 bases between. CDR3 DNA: TGCGCCAGCAGCCAAGATCCGGGAGATAACTACGAGCAGTACTTC. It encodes CASSQDPGDNYEQYF.

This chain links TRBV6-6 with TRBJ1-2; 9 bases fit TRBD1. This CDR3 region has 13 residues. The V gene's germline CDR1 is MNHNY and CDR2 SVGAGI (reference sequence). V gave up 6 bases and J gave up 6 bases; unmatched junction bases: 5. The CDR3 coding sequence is TGTGCCAGCAGCCCCGGACAGGGGAATGGCTACACCTTC. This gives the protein CASSPGQGNGYTF.

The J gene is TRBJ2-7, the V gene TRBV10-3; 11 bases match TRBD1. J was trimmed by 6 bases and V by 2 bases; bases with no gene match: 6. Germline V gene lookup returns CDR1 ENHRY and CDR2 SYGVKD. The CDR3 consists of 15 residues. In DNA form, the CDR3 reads TGTGCCATCAGTGAGATGGGACAGGGGGAGGGCGAGCAGTACTTC. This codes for CAISEMGQGEGEQYF.

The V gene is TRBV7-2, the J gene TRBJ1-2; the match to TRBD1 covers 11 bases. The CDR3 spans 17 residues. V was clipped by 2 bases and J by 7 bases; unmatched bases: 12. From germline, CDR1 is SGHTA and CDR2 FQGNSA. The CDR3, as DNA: TGTGCCAGCAGCTTAAACTCGCAAGGACAGGGGGCGCCTGGCTACACCTTC. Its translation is CASSLNSQGQGAPGYTF.

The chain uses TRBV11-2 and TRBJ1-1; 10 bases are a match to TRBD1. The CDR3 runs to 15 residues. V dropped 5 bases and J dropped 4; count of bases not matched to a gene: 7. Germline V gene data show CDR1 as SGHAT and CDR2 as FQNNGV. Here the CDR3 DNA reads TGTGCCAGCAGCCCAGACAGGGGGCAGGGCACTGAAGCTTTCTTT. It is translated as CASSPDRGQGTEAFF. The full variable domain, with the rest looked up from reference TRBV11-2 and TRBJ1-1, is EAGVAQSPRYKIIEKRQSVAFWCNPISGHATLYWYQQILGQGPKLLIQFQNNGVVDDSQLPKDRFSAERLKGVDSTLKIQPAKLEDSAVYLCASSPDRGQGTEAFFGQGTRLTVV.

The CDR3 coding sequence is TGTGCCAGCAGTCCCAGACAGGGGCCTACTGAAGCTTTCTTT. It yields the protein CASSPRQGPTEAFF. The V and J genes are TRBV11-2 and TRBJ1-1, with 8 bases matching TRBD1. V lost 6 bases to trimming and J lost 5 bases; unmatched junction nucleotides: 8. Germline CDR1 reads SGHAT; CDR2 reads FQNNGV. The CDR3 runs to 14 residues.

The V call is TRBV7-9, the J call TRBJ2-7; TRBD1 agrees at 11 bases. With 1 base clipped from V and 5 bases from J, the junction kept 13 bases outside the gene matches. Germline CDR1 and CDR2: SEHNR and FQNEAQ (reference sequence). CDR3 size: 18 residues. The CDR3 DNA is TGTGCCAGCAGCTTAGGCGGATTTCGGACAGGGGGCATTGACGAGCAGTACTTC. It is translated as CASSLGGFRTGGIDEQYF.

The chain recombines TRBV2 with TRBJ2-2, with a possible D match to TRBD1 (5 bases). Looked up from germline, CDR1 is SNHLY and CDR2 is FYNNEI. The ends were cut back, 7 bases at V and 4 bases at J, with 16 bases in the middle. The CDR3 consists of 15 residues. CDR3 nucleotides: TGTGCCAGCAACGGTCTCTCAGGGCGCACCGGGGAGCTGTTTTTT. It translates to CASNGLSGRTGELFF.

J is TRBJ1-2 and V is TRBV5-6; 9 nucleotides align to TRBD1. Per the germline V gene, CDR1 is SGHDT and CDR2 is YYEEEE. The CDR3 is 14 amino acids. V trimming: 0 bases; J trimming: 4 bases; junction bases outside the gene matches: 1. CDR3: CASSLGDRVYGYTF. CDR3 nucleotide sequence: TGTGCCAGCAGCTTGGGGGACAGGGTCTATGGCTACACCTTC.

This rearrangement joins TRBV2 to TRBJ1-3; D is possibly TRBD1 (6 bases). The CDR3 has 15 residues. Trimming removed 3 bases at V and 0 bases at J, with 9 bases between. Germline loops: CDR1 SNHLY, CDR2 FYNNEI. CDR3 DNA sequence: TGTGCCAGCAGTGAGAGGGGGTTCTCTGGAAACACCATATATTTT. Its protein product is CASSERGFSGNTIYF.

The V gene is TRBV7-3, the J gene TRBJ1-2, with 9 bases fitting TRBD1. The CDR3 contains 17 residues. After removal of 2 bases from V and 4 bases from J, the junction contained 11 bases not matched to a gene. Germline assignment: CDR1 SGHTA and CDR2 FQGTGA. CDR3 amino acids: CASSLEDWDRESYGYTF. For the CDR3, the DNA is TGTGCCAGCAGCTTAGAGGATTGGGACAGGGAAAGCTATGGCTACACCTTC.

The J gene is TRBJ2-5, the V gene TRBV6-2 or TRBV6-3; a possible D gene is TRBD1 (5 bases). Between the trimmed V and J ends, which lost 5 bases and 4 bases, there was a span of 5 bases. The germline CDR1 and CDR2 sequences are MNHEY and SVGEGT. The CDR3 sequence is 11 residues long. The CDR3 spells CASSQGETQYF. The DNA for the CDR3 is TGTGCCAGCAGTCAGGGAGAGACCCAGTACTTC.

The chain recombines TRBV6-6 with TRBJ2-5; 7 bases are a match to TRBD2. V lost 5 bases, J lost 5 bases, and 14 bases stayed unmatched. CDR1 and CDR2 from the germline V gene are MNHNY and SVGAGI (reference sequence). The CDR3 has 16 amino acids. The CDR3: CASSGKASGIVETQYF. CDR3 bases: TGTGCCAGCAGTGGGAAGGCTAGCGGAATTGTTGAGACCCAGTACTTC.

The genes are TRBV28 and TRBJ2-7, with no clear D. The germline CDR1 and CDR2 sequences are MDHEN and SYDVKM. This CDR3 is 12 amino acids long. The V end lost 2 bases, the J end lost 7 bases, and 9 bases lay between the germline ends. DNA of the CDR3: TGTGCCAGCAGTTTAAGAGTCAAGGAGCAGTACTTC. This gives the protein CASSLRVKEQYF.

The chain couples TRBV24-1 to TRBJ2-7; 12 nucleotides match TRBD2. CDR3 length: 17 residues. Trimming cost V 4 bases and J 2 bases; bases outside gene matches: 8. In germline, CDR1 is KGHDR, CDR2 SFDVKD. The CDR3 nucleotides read TGTGCCACCAGTGACCCGACTAGCGGGAGCCCGCCCTACGAGCAGTACTTC. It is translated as CATSDPTSGSPPYEQYF.